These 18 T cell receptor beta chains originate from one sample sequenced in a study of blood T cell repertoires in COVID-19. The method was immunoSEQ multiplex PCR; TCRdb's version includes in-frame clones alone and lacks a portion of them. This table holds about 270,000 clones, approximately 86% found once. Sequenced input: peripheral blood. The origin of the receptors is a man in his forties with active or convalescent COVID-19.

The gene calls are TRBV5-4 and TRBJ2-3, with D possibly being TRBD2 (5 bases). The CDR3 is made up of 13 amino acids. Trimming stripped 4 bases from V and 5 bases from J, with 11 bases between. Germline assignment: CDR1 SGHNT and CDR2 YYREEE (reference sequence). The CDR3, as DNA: TGTGCCAGCAGCCCGGACTCCCAAGATACGCAGTATTTT. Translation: CASSPDSQDTQYF. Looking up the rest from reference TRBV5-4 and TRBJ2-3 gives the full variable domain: ETGVTQSPTHLIKTRGQQVTLRCSSQSGHNTVSWYQQALGQGPQFIFQYYREEENGRGNFPPRFSGLQFPNYSSELNVNALELDDSALYLCASSPDSQDTQYFGPGTRLTVL.

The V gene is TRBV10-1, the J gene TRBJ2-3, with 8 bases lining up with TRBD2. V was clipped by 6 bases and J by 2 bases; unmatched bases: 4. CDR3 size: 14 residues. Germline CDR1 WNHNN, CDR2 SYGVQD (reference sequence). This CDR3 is CASSLLAVTDTQYF. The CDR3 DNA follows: TGCGCCAGCAGCCTACTAGCGGTCACAGATACGCAGTATTTT.

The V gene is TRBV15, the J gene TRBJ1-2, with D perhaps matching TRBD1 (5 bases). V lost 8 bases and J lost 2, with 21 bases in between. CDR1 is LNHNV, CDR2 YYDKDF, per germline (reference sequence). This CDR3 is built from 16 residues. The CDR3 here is CATSPRWGGLNYGYTF. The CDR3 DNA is TGTGCCACCTCCCCCCGTTGGGGGGGACTGAACTATGGCTACACCTTC.

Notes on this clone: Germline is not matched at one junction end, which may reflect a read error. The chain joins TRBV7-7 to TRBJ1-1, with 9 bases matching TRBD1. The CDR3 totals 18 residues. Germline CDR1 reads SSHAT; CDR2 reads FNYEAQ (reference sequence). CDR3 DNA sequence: TGTGCTAGCAGCTTGCCCAAGGGACAGGGAGTCATGGGAACTGAAGCTTTCTTT. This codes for CASSLPKGQGVMGTEAFF.

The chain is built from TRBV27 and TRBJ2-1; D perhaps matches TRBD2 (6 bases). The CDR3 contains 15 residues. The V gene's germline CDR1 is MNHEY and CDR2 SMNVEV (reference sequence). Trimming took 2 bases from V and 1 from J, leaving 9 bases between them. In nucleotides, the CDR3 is TGTGCCAGCAGTTTAGCGGGGCGATCCTACAATGAGCAGTTCTTC. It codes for CASSLAGRSYNEQFF.

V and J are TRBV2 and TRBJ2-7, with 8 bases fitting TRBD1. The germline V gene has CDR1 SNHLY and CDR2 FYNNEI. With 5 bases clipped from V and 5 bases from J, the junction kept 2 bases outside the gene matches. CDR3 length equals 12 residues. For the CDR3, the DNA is TGTGCCAGCAGTCAGGACAGGGACGAGCAGTACTTC. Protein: CASSQDRDEQYF.

The chain's CDR3 is CATSDRDSYNEQFF. In nucleotides, the CDR3 is TGTGCCACCAGTGACCGGGACAGCTACAATGAGCAGTTCTTC. This chain joins TRBV24-1 and TRBJ2-1; 7 nucleotides agree with TRBD1. Losses at the gene ends were 4 bases for V and 3 bases for J; bases not matched to a gene: 2. This CDR3 comprises 14 residues. CDR1 is KGHDR and CDR2 is SFDVKD in the germline V gene.

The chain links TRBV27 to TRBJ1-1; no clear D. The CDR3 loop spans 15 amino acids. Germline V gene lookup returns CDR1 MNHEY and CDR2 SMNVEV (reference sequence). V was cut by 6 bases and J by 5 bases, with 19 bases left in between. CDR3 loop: CASRRERRGGTEAFF. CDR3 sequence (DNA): TGTGCCAGCAGAAGGGAACGACGGGGAGGGACTGAAGCTTTCTTT.

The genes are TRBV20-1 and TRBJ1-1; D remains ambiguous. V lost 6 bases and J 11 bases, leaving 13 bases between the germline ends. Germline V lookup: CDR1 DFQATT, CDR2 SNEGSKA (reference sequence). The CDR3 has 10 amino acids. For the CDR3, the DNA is TGCAGTGCGACATACAAGCGGGCTTTCTTT. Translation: CSATYKRAFF.

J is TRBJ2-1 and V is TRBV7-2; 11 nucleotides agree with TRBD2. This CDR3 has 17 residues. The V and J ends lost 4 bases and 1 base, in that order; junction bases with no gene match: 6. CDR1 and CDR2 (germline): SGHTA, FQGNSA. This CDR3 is CASSSQGLAGSYNEQFF. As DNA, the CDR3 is TGTGCCAGCAGCTCACAAGGACTAGCGGGTTCCTACAATGAGCAGTTCTTC.

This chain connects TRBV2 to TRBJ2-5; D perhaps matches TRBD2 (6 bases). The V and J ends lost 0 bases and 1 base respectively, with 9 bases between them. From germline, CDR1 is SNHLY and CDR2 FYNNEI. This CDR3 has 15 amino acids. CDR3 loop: CASSEAKRAQETQYF. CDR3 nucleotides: TGTGCCAGCAGTGAAGCCAAGCGGGCCCAAGAGACCCAGTACTTC.

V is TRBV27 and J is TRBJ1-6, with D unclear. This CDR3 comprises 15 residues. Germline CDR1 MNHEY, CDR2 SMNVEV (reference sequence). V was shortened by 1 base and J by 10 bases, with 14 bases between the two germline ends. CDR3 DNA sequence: TGTGCCAGCAGTTTATTCACTAGCCGGCAATCACCCCTCCACTTT. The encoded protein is CASSLFTSRQSPLHF.

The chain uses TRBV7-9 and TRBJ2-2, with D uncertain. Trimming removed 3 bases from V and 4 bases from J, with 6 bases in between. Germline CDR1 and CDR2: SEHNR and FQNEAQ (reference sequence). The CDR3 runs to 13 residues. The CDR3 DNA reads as TGTGCCAGCAGCTTGAGTAGCACCGGGGAGCTGTTTTTT. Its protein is CASSLSSTGELFF. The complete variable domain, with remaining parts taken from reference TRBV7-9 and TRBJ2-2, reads DTGVSQNPRHKITKRGQNVTFRCDPISEHNRLYWYRQTLGQGPEFLTYFQNEAQLEKSRLLSDRFSAERPKGSFSTLEIQRTEQGDSAMYLCASSLSSTGELFFGEGSRLTVL.

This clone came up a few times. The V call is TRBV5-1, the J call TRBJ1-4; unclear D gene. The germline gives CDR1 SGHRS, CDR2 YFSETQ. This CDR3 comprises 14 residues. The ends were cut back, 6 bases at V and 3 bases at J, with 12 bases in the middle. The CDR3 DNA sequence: TGCGCCAGCACCACAGCTCATTCTAATGAAAAACTGTTTTTT. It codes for CASTTAHSNEKLFF.

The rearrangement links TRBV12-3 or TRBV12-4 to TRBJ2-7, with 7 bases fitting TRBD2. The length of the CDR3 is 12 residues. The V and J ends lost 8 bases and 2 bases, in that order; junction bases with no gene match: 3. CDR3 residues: CASSGTTYEQYF. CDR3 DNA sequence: TGTGCCAGCTCAGGGACTACCTACGAGCAGTACTTC.

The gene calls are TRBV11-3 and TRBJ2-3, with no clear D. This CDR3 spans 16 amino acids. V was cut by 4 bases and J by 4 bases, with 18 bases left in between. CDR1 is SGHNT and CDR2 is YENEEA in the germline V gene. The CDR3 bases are TGTGCCAGCAGCTCCCAGACCCTGAGAGGCGCAGATACGCAGTATTTT. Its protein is CASSSQTLRGADTQYF.

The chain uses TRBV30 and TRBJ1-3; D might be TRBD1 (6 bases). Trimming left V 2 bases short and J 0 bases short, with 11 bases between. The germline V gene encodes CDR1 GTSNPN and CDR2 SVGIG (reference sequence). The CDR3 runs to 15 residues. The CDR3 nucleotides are TGTGCCTGGAGTCTTGGACAGATCTCTGGAAACACCATATATTTT. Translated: CAWSLGQISGNTIYF.

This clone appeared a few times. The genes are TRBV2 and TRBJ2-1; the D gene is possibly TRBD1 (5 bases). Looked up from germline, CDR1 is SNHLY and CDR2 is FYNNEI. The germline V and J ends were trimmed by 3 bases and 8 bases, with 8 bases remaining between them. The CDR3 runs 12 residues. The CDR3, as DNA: TGTGCCAGCAGTGACAGGGTCGATGAGCAGTTCTTC. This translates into CASSDRVDEQFF.